These T cell receptor beta chains were read from a single sample in a study of T cell responses to AZD1222 COVID-19 vaccine. The data were produced by immunoSEQ multiplex PCR, yet TCRdb's version contains in-frame clones alone and is incomplete. The sample records 130,000 or so clones, approximately 92% being singletons. The starting material was peripheral blood, obtained 28 days after the second AZD1222 dose. Every receptor here comes from an adult who received the AZD1222 COVID-19 vaccine. Each CDR3 is given with its conserved first and last residue. The order of the fields is D gene, clone size, CDR3 length, J gene, V gene, CDR3 protein, CDR3 DNA. D genes are given only for firm matches. The size of a clone is reported for some rows only, either as once, few or many, or as a class for expanded clones.

D gene: TRBD1; clone size: .; CDR3 length: 13; J gene: TRBJ1-3; V gene: TRBV6-4; CDR3 protein: CASRQGFGNTIYF; CDR3 DNA: TGTGCCAGCCGACAGGGGTTTGGAAACACCATATATTTT
D gene: .; clone size: .; CDR3 length: 14; J gene: TRBJ1-2; V gene: TRBV6-6; CDR3 protein: CASSYSSGNYGYTF; CDR3 DNA: TGTGCCAGCAGTTACTCGTCGGGGAACTATGGCTACACCTTC
D gene: .; clone size: .; CDR3 length: 13; J gene: TRBJ2-3; V gene: TRBV6-5; CDR3 protein: CATRREGTDTQYF; CDR3 DNA: TGTGCCACCAGGCGAGAGGGGACAGATACGCAGTATTTT
D gene: .; clone size: .; CDR3 length: 15; J gene: TRBJ1-5; V gene: TRBV7-2; CDR3 protein: CASSPAAGGNQPQHF; CDR3 DNA: TGTGCCAGCTCACCCGCTGCGGGGGGAAATCAGCCCCAGCATTTT
D gene: .; clone size: .; CDR3 length: 17; J gene: TRBJ1-6; V gene: TRBV19; CDR3 protein: CASSIGFRSSYNSPLHF; CDR3 DNA: TGTGCCAGTAGTATAGGGTTCAGGAGCTCCTATAATTCACCCCTCCACTTT
D gene: TRBD2; clone size: .; CDR3 length: 15; J gene: TRBJ2-7; V gene: TRBV7-9; CDR3 protein: CASSLDSGRIGEQYF; CDR3 DNA: TGTGCCAGCAGCTTAGATAGCGGGCGGATTGGGGAGCAGTACTTC
D gene: .; clone size: few; CDR3 length: 12; J gene: TRBJ2-1; V gene: TRBV7-9; CDR3 protein: CASSSRDNEQFF; CDR3 DNA: TGTGCCAGCAGCTCCCGTGACAATGAGCAGTTCTTC
D gene: .; clone size: .; CDR3 length: 15; J gene: TRBJ2-2; V gene: TRBV5-1; CDR3 protein: CASQETLAGSGELFF; CDR3 DNA: TGCGCCAGCCAAGAAACGCTGGCAGGGTCCGGGGAGCTGTTTTTT
D gene: TRBD1; clone size: .; CDR3 length: 17; J gene: TRBJ1-5; V gene: TRBV18; CDR3 protein: CASSPGRQGVSNQPQHF; CDR3 DNA: TGTGCCAGCTCACCGGGTAGGCAGGGGGTCAGCAATCAGCCCCAGCATTTT
D gene: TRBD1; clone size: few; CDR3 length: 16; J gene: TRBJ1-2; V gene: TRBV4-1; CDR3 protein: CASSQDSAGGHYGYTF; CDR3 DNA: TGCGCCAGCAGCCAAGATAGCGCAGGGGGCCACTATGGCTACACCTTC
D gene: TRBD1; clone size: .; CDR3 length: 14; J gene: TRBJ1-2; V gene: TRBV5-6; CDR3 protein: CASSSGGVSYGYTF; CDR3 DNA: TGTGCCAGCAGCTCAGGGGGCGTGAGCTATGGCTACACCTTC
D gene: TRBD1; clone size: .; CDR3 length: 12; J gene: TRBJ2-1; V gene: TRBV28; CDR3 protein: CASSLARDRQFF; CDR3 DNA: TGTGCCAGCAGCCTCGCCCGGGACAGACAGTTCTTC
D gene: .; clone size: .; CDR3 length: 14; J gene: TRBJ2-2; V gene: TRBV19; CDR3 protein: CASSPARYTGELFF; CDR3 DNA: TGTGCCAGTAGCCCCGCCAGGTACACCGGGGAGCTGTTTTTT
D gene: .; clone size: .; CDR3 length: 16; J gene: TRBJ2-4; V gene: TRBV5-1; CDR3 protein: CASSPRGGAAKNIQYF; CDR3 DNA: TGCGCCAGCAGCCCCAGAGGGGGTGCGGCCAAAAACATTCAGTACTTC
D gene: .; clone size: .; CDR3 length: 15; J gene: TRBJ1-2; V gene: TRBV6-5; CDR3 protein: CASSYSTGRGYGYTF; CDR3 DNA: TGTGCCAGCAGTTACTCGACTGGTCGGGGGTATGGCTACACCTTC
D gene: TRBD1; clone size: .; CDR3 length: 15; J gene: TRBJ1-4; V gene: TRBV7-8; CDR3 protein: CASSTGQGTNEKLFF; CDR3 DNA: TGTGCCAGCAGCACGGGACAGGGAACTAATGAAAAACTGTTTTTT
D gene: .; clone size: .; CDR3 length: 18; J gene: TRBJ1-1; V gene: TRBV27; CDR3 protein: CASSPYGTPLSRRSEAFF; CDR3 DNA: TGTGCCAGCAGTCCTTATGGGACACCCCTTTCAAGACGCTCTGAAGCTTTCTTT
D gene: .; clone size: .; CDR3 length: 15; J gene: TRBJ1-3; V gene: TRBV6-5; CDR3 protein: CASSYSRAVGNTIYF; CDR3 DNA: TGTGCCAGCAGTTACTCGAGGGCAGTGGGAAACACCATATATTTT
D gene: .; clone size: .; CDR3 length: 14; J gene: TRBJ2-1; V gene: TRBV5-1; CDR3 protein: CASSAEPRSSEQFF; CDR3 DNA: TGCGCCAGCAGCGCAGAACCACGTTCTAGTGAGCAGTTCTTC
D gene: .; clone size: .; CDR3 length: 16; J gene: TRBJ1-4; V gene: TRBV19; CDR3 protein: CASSIGQDHLGEKLFF; CDR3 DNA: TGTGCCAGTAGTATAGGGCAGGACCACCTTGGGGAAAAACTGTTTTTT
D gene: TRBD1; clone size: .; CDR3 length: 16; J gene: TRBJ1-1; V gene: TRBV30; CDR3 protein: CASQRGTGGSNTEAFF; CDR3 DNA: TGTGCCTCCCAAAGAGGAACAGGGGGCTCCAACACTGAAGCTTTCTTT
D gene: .; clone size: .; CDR3 length: 14; J gene: TRBJ1-4; V gene: TRBV27; CDR3 protein: CASSFEGVGEKLFF; CDR3 DNA: TGTGCCAGCAGTTTTGAAGGGGTAGGCGAAAAACTGTTTTTT
D gene: TRBD1; clone size: .; CDR3 length: 14; J gene: TRBJ1-2; V gene: TRBV7-3; CDR3 protein: CASSQGQGYYGYTF; CDR3 DNA: TGTGCCAGCAGCCAAGGACAGGGGTACTATGGCTACACCTTC
D gene: TRBD2; clone size: .; CDR3 length: 18; J gene: TRBJ2-3; V gene: TRBV10-1; CDR3 protein: CASGVKRGANKSTDTQYF; CDR3 DNA: TGCGCCAGTGGGGTAAAGCGGGGGGCCAATAAAAGCACAGATACGCAGTATTTT
D gene: TRBD2; clone size: .; CDR3 length: 15; J gene: TRBJ2-1; V gene: TRBV18; CDR3 protein: CASSPRTSGLSEQFF; CDR3 DNA: TGTGCCAGCTCACCCAGGACTAGCGGGCTCAGTGAGCAGTTCTTC
D gene: .; clone size: .; CDR3 length: 16; J gene: TRBJ1-6; V gene: TRBV10-3; CDR3 protein: CAPGPTPASYNSPLHF; CDR3 DNA: TGTGCTCCCGGGCCAACCCCGGCGTCGTATAATTCACCCCTCCACTTT
D gene: .; clone size: .; CDR3 length: 13; J gene: TRBJ1-2; V gene: TRBV18; CDR3 protein: CASSQDSTYGYTF; CDR3 DNA: TGTGCCAGCTCACAGGACAGTACCTATGGCTACACCTTC
D gene: .; clone size: .; CDR3 length: 16; J gene: TRBJ1-1; V gene: TRBV19; CDR3 protein: CASSIEGGRKNTEAFF; CDR3 DNA: TGTGCCAGTAGTATAGAGGGAGGCAGGAAGAACACTGAAGCTTTCTTT
D gene: TRBD2; clone size: .; CDR3 length: 17; J gene: TRBJ2-3; V gene: TRBV9; CDR3 protein: CASSVAPLAGGTDTQYF; CDR3 DNA: TGTGCCAGCAGCGTAGCTCCCCTAGCGGGGGGCACAGATACGCAGTATTTT
D gene: .; clone size: .; CDR3 length: 12; J gene: TRBJ1-3; V gene: TRBV7-9; CDR3 protein: CASSSQGNTIYF; CDR3 DNA: TGTGCCAGCAGCTCTCAGGGAAACACCATATATTTT
D gene: TRBD2; clone size: .; CDR3 length: 15; J gene: TRBJ2-3; V gene: TRBV29-1; CDR3 protein: CSVEGGRASTDTQYF; CDR3 DNA: TGCAGCGTTGAAGGCGGGAGGGCCTCTACAGATACGCAGTATTTT
D gene: TRBD1; clone size: .; CDR3 length: 15; J gene: TRBJ1-1; V gene: TRBV3-1/TRBV3-2; CDR3 protein: CASSRQGQGSTEAFF; CDR3 DNA: TGTGCCAGCAGCCGCCAAGGACAGGGGAGTACTGAAGCTTTCTTT
D gene: .; clone size: .; CDR3 length: 12; J gene: TRBJ1-4; V gene: TRBV2; CDR3 protein: CASGAAREKLFF; CDR3 DNA: TGTGCCTCAGGGGCAGCCCGGGAAAAACTGTTTTTT
D gene: .; clone size: .; CDR3 length: 16; J gene: TRBJ1-5; V gene: TRBV4-1; CDR3 protein: CASSQTTALSNQPQHF; CDR3 DNA: TGCGCCAGCAGCCAAACGACAGCGCTTAGCAATCAGCCCCAGCATTTT
D gene: .; clone size: .; CDR3 length: 12; J gene: TRBJ1-2; V gene: TRBV12-3/TRBV12-4; CDR3 protein: CASSLGGGGYTF; CDR3 DNA: TGTGCCAGCAGTTTAGGGGGAGGAGGCTACACCTTC
D gene: TRBD1; clone size: .; CDR3 length: 13; J gene: TRBJ1-1; V gene: TRBV6-6; CDR3 protein: CASKRQGTTEAFF; CDR3 DNA: TGTGCCAGCAAAAGACAGGGGACCACTGAAGCTTTCTTT
D gene: .; clone size: .; CDR3 length: 15; J gene: TRBJ2-7; V gene: TRBV11-2; CDR3 protein: CASSSIRSGAYEQYF; CDR3 DNA: TGTGCCAGCAGCTCAATTAGATCAGGGGCGTACGAGCAGTACTTC
D gene: .; clone size: .; CDR3 length: 14; J gene: TRBJ1-1; V gene: TRBV19; CDR3 protein: CASSIANRDTEAFF; CDR3 DNA: TGTGCCAGTAGTATAGCGAACAGGGACACTGAAGCTTTCTTT
D gene: TRBD2; clone size: .; CDR3 length: 15; J gene: TRBJ2-3; V gene: TRBV20-1; CDR3 protein: CSASNSGGATDTQYF; CDR3 DNA: TGCAGTGCTAGTAACAGCGGGGGGGCCACAGATACGCAGTATTTT
D gene: TRBD1; clone size: .; CDR3 length: 14; J gene: TRBJ1-5; V gene: TRBV11-2; CDR3 protein: CASSRQGGNQPQHF; CDR3 DNA: TGTGCCAGCAGTCGACAGGGAGGCAATCAGCCCCAGCATTTT
D gene: .; clone size: .; CDR3 length: 15; J gene: TRBJ2-1; V gene: TRBV5-1; CDR3 protein: CASSLPQGAYNEQFF; CDR3 DNA: TGCGCCAGCAGCCTCCCGCAGGGAGCCTACAATGAGCAGTTCTTC
D gene: .; clone size: .; CDR3 length: 15; J gene: TRBJ2-5; V gene: TRBV11-2; CDR3 protein: CASSPIVAGEETQYF; CDR3 DNA: TGTGCCAGCAGTCCAATCGTGGCAGGGGAAGAGACCCAGTACTTC
D gene: .; clone size: once; CDR3 length: 15; J gene: TRBJ2-7; V gene: TRBV18; CDR3 protein: CASSPSRSAFNEQYF; CDR3 DNA: TGTGCCAGCTCACCCAGTAGGTCGGCTTTCAACGAGCAGTACTTC
D gene: .; clone size: .; CDR3 length: 15; J gene: TRBJ2-1; V gene: TRBV9; CDR3 protein: CASRRDGNSYNEQFF; CDR3 DNA: TGTGCCAGCAGGAGGGACGGAAACTCCTACAATGAGCAGTTCTTC
D gene: .; clone size: .; CDR3 length: 18; J gene: TRBJ1-1; V gene: TRBV7-5; CDR3 protein: CARSRTATTVYVNTEAFF; CDR3 DNA: TGTGCCAGAAGCAGGACAGCCACAACGGTGTACGTGAACACTGAAGCTTTCTTT
D gene: TRBD1; clone size: .; CDR3 length: 14; J gene: TRBJ2-2; V gene: TRBV19; CDR3 protein: CASTPTGGSGELFF; CDR3 DNA: TGTGCCAGTACCCCGACAGGGGGGTCCGGGGAGCTGTTTTTT
D gene: .; clone size: .; CDR3 length: 12; J gene: TRBJ2-3; V gene: TRBV3-1/TRBV3-2; CDR3 protein: CASSPRTDTQYF; CDR3 DNA: TGTGCCAGCAGCCCTCGCACAGATACGCAGTATTTT
D gene: .; clone size: .; CDR3 length: 12; J gene: TRBJ2-2; V gene: TRBV7-3; CDR3 protein: CASSPWSGELFF; CDR3 DNA: TGTGCCAGCAGCCCATGGTCCGGGGAGCTGTTTTTT
D gene: TRBD1; clone size: once; CDR3 length: 14; J gene: TRBJ1-1; V gene: TRBV2; CDR3 protein: CASRGGQGSTEAFF; CDR3 DNA: TGTGCCAGCAGGGGGGGACAGGGTTCCACTGAAGCTTTCTTT
D gene: TRBD1; clone size: .; CDR3 length: 16; J gene: TRBJ1-4; V gene: TRBV30; CDR3 protein: CAWSATGRVANEKLFF; CDR3 DNA: TGTGCCTGGAGCGCGACAGGGAGAGTGGCTAATGAAAAACTGTTTTTT
D gene: .; clone size: .; CDR3 length: 15; J gene: TRBJ2-4; V gene: TRBV30; CDR3 protein: CAWRRGRVAKNIQYF; CDR3 DNA: TGTGCCTGGAGGAGGGGCAGGGTAGCCAAAAACATTCAGTACTTC
D gene: .; clone size: .; CDR3 length: 16; J gene: TRBJ2-7; V gene: TRBV6-4; CDR3 protein: CASSVQTLLSKYEQYF; CDR3 DNA: TGTGCCAGCAGTGTACAGACCCTTTTGAGTAAGTACGAGCAGTACTTC
D gene: .; clone size: .; CDR3 length: 15; J gene: TRBJ2-6; V gene: TRBV7-9; CDR3 protein: CASSLGSSGANVLTF; CDR3 DNA: TGTGCCAGCAGCTTAGGAAGCTCTGGGGCCAACGTCCTGACTTTC